This TCR beta chain was recorded in a study of T cell repertoires in cytomegalovirus infection. Turning to the study itself: Public TCR beta signatures provided an indication of both CMV infection and a matching HLA type.

Trimming took 2 bases from V and 4 from J, leaving 18 bases between them. From germline, CDR1 is SGHRS and CDR2 YFSETQ. The CDR3 loop spans 16 amino acids. This clonotype turned up a few times. TCRdb reanalysed the reads using MiXCR and keeps one entry per CDR3 protein. The profile shows 270,000 or so distinct CDR3 sequences, about a sixth of them singletons. The source of this sequence is a human donor in good health (CMV status not recorded). Some clones in this sample may be carry-over from other donors' samples. The sample taken for sequencing was CD8+ T cells from PBMCs. The rearrangement links TRBV5-1 to TRBJ2-5; tentative D call: TRBD2 (5 bases). CDR3 coding DNA: TGCGCCAGCAGCTTCGGCGGAGGTTGGGAGTCAGAGACCCAGTACTTC. Its translation: CASSFGGGWESETQYF.